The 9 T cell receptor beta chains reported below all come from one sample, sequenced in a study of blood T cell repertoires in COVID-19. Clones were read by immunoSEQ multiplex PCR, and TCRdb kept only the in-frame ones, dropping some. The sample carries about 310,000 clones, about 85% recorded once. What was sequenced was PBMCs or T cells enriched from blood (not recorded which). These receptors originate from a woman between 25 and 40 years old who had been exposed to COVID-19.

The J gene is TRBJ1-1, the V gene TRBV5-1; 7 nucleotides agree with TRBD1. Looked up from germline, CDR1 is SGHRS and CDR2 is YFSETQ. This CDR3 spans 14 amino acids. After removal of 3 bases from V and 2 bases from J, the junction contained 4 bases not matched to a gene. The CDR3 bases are TGCGCCAGCAGCTCCCGGGACAGTAACACTGAAGCTTTCTTT. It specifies CASSSRDSNTEAFF.

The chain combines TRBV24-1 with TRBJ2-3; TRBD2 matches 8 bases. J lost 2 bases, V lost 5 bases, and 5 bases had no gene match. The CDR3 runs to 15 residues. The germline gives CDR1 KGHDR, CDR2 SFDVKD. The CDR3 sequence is CATSVLTSDTDTQYF. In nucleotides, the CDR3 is TGTGCCACCAGTGTCCTGACTAGCGACACAGATACGCAGTATTTT.

CDR3 protein: CASSFQDREYEQYF. CDR3 in DNA: TGTGCCAGCAGTTTTCAAGACAGGGAGTACGAGCAGTACTTC. The V call is TRBV27, the J call TRBJ2-7, with TRBD1 identical over 7 bases. The germline gives CDR1 MNHEY, CDR2 SMNVEV (reference sequence). This CDR3 is 14 amino acids long. With 3 bases clipped from V and 4 bases from J, the junction kept 6 bases outside the gene matches.

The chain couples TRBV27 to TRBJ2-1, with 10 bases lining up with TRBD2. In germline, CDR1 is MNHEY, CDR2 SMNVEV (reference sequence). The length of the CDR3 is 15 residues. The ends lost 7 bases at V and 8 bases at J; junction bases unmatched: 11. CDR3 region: CASTLRLAGPHEQFF. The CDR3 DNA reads TGTGCCAGCACTCTTCGACTAGCGGGTCCCCATGAGCAGTTCTTC.

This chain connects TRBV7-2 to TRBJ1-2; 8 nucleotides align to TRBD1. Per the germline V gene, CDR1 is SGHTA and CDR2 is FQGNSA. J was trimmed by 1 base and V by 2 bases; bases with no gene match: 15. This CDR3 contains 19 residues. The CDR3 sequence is CASSLIGEARGPVNYGYTF. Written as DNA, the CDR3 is TGTGCCAGCAGCTTAATTGGCGAGGCCAGGGGGCCCGTTAACTATGGCTACACCTTC.

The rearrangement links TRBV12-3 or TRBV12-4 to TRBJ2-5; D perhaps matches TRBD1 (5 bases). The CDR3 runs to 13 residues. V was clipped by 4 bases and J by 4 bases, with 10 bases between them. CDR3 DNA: TGTGCCAGCAGTTCCTTGGGGCTAGAGACCCAGTACTTC. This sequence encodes CASSSLGLETQYF.

The CDR3: CATSTMGTNQPQHF. Written as DNA, the CDR3 is TGTGCCACCAGCACAATGGGGACAAATCAGCCCCAGCATTTT. The genes are TRBV15 and TRBJ1-5; TRBD1 might be the D (6 bases). Trimming cost V 4 bases and J 4 bases, with 11 bases left between them. The germline CDR1 and CDR2 sequences are LNHNV and YYDKDF (reference sequence). This CDR3 is 14 amino acids long.

The CDR3 DNA follows: TGTGCCAGCAGTTACCCGGGACAGGGGACAGATACGCAGTATTTT. Its protein product is CASSYPGQGTDTQYF. The rearrangement joins TRBV6-2 or TRBV6-3 to TRBJ2-3; 10 bases are a match to TRBD1. The CDR3 extends over 15 amino acids. Trimming removed 2 bases from V and 3 bases from J; junction bases left unmatched: 2. The V gene's germline CDR1 is MNHEY and CDR2 SVGEGT.

The CDR3 DNA reads TGTGCCTGGAGTGTACAGTATGGCTACACCTTC. Its protein is CAWSVQYGYTF. This chain links TRBV30 with TRBJ1-2; D is uncertain. V lost 0 bases, J lost 5 bases, and 4 bases lay in between. The germline gives CDR1 GTSNPN, CDR2 SVGIG (reference sequence). The CDR3 length is 11 residues.